This T cell receptor beta chain came from a study of blood T cell repertoires in COVID-19. Study at large: In each case, the material was cDNA or gDNA derived from T cells, B-cell-depleted T cells, or PBMCs.

The method was immunoSEQ multiplex PCR; TCRdb's version includes in-frame clones alone and lacks a portion of them. The sample lists about 390,000 clones, 87% occurring once. The CDR3 is 14 residues long. Per germline, CDR1 MDHEN and CDR2 SYDVKM. The germline V and J ends were trimmed by 6 bases and 3 bases, with 12 bases remaining between them. The TCR originated in a woman in her fifties or sixties who had recovered from COVID-19. The sample comprised PBMCs or T cells enriched from blood (not recorded which). J is TRBJ2-1 and V is TRBV28; a weak D match, TRBD1 (6 bases). The DNA for the CDR3 is TGTGCCAGCAGCCCTAGACAGGTCTACAATGAGCAGTTCTTC. It translates to CASSPRQVYNEQFF.